This entry concerns a single T cell receptor beta chain. What it recognizes is unknown. Second-dose schedules of about 4 or about 12 weeks were combined. Profiling relied on immunoSEQ multiplex PCR, and the TCRdb table lists in-frame clones only, not all of them. The data show 85,000 to 95,000 clones, 70% to 90% seen once. The entry originates in a study of T cell responses to AZD1222 COVID-19 vaccine. The ends were cut back, 7 bases at V and 4 bases at J, with 10 bases in the middle. CDR1 and CDR2 (germline): SNHLY, FYNNEI. The CDR3 covers 13 residues. Whole-study findings and limits: It should be noted that donors were predominantly white British and more often female, and clonal diversity was possibly underestimated. Baseline seropositivity occurred in only six AZD1222 recipients. It was only after the peak T cell response that any repertoires were sampled.

The chain is built from TRBV2 and TRBJ2-2, with a possible D match to TRBD1 (5 bases). The source is an adult who received the AZD1222 COVID-19 vaccine. Material: peripheral blood, obtained 28 days after the second AZD1222 dose. For the CDR3, the DNA is TGTGCCAGCAAAGGGGCTAGCACCGGGGAGCTGTTTTTT. Protein: CASKGASTGELFF.